This TCR beta chain derives from a study of T cell responses to AZD1222 COVID-19 vaccine. On the study more broadly: Samples with a second dose at about 4 or about 12 weeks were pooled together.

The CDR3 is 13 amino acids. V was shortened by 5 bases and J by 1 base, with 9 bases between the two germline ends. In germline, CDR1 is LNHDA, CDR2 SQIVND (reference sequence). To note about this clone: Its antigen is not identified.

Study-level results: Reportedly, nearly half of unique spike TCRs recognized epitopes outside B.1.351/B.1.1.7 mutations. The sample set comprised mostly white British donors with more females, and clonal diversity was possibly underestimated.

The repertoire was sequenced with immunoSEQ multiplex PCR; TCRdb's copy has only in-frame clones and lacks some. The table includes 25,000 to 30,000 clones, about 89% detected once. This clonotype originated in an adult in good health. The specimen was peripheral blood, collected on day 0 of AZD1222 vaccination. The chain carries TRBV19 and TRBJ2-7; maybe TRBD2 (5 bases). The CDR3 nucleotides read TGTGCCAGTAGTGCCGGGATATCCTACGAGCAGTACTTC. Protein: CASSAGISYEQYF.